The 11 T cell receptor beta chains listed next were all sequenced from one sample in a study of technical replicates of blood from a few donors (dated by TCRdb to 2016 to 2017). To prepare the library, the immunoSEQ multiplex PCR assay was applied. This immuneACCESS table, as held by TCRdb, lists in-frame sequences with V and J called but not all clones. Of the missing ones, under half trace to an unresolved V gene in checked studies; the others have no known cause. A total of more than 65,000 clones appear in this sample, 90% to 96% of them only once. The ten largest clones add up to 0.36% of the sample. Input material: T cells isolated from PBMCs. The receptors were sampled from a human donor in good health.

This clone has only a few counts. The DNA of the CDR3 is TGTGCCAGCAGCCAAGTTAGGGGAACGGCCAAAAACATTCAGTACTTC. It yields the protein CASSQVRGTAKNIQYF. This chain connects TRBV4-2 to TRBJ2-4; D might be TRBD1 (5 bases). The CDR3 contains 16 residues. Germline V gives CDR1 LGHNA, CDR2 YNFKEQ. Trimming removed 1 base from V and 1 base from J, with 11 bases in between.

V usage is TRBV6-1 and J usage is TRBJ1-1; no definite D call. Trimming cost V 3 bases and J 1 base, with 9 bases left between them. CDR1 MNHNS and CDR2 SASEGT come from the germline V gene. The CDR3 loop spans 14 amino acids. CDR3 region: CASSERIWNTEAFF. The CDR3, as DNA: TGTGCCAGCAGTGAGAGGATTTGGAACACTGAAGCTTTCTTT.

The V and J genes are TRBV6-6 and TRBJ2-2, with a weak D call TRBD1 (6 bases). The CDR3 covers 14 residues. V was shortened by 9 bases and J by 7 bases, with 18 bases between the two germline ends. The germline V gene has CDR1 MNHNY and CDR2 SVGAGI (reference sequence). CDR3 residues: CASSPTGLGGELFF. CDR3 bases: TGTGCCAGTTCCCCTACAGGGTTGGGCGGGGAGCTGTTTTTT.

The chain has TRBV16 and TRBJ2-7; TRBD1 is a possible D gene (5 bases). The germline V gene has CDR1 KGHSY and CDR2 FQNENV. The CDR3 spans 13 residues. The V end was cut by 3 bases, the J end by 4 bases, with 10 bases between. CDR3 DNA sequence: TGTGCCAGCAGCCATTCCAGGGTTTACGAGCAGTACTTC. Amino acids: CASSHSRVYEQYF.

The chain carries TRBV6-6 and TRBJ1-1; weak D call: TRBD1 (6 bases). Germline V lookup: CDR1 MNHNY, CDR2 SVGAGI (reference sequence). CDR3 length: 14 amino acids. The V end was cut by 2 bases, the J end by 3 bases, with 10 bases between. The DNA for the CDR3 is TGTGCCAGCAGTTACGGGGGGGCCGACACTGAAGCTTTCTTT. Its protein is CASSYGGADTEAFF.

The chain joins TRBV4-3 to TRBJ2-1, with TRBD2 matching over 10 bases. J gave up 4 bases and V 4 bases, and 13 bases lay outside the gene matches. The length of the CDR3 is 18 residues. Germline V gives CDR1 LGHNA, CDR2 YSLEER. The CDR3 nucleotides are TGCGCCAGCAGCCCCGAGCCTGGAGCGGGAGGGCCGTACAATGAGCAGTTCTTC. It translates to CASSPEPGAGGPYNEQFF.

This clone was detected once. The chain employs TRBV11-2 and TRBJ2-5; D is unclear. There are 12 residues in the CDR3. Trimming stripped 6 bases from V and 13 bases from J, with 18 bases between. The germline V gene has CDR1 SGHAT and CDR2 FQNNGV. The CDR3 coding sequence is TGTGCCAGCAGGTCGGCTACGGGTTTGTGGTACTTC. Translated, it gives CASRSATGLWYF.

The chain recombines TRBV15 with TRBJ2-3; weak D call: TRBD2 (7 bases). The CDR3 consists of 13 residues. The V end lost 9 bases, the J end lost 2 bases, and 12 bases lay between the germline ends. The germline gives CDR1 LNHNV, CDR2 YYDKDF (reference sequence). The CDR3 protein is CATQRDTTDTQYF. The CDR3 DNA sequence: TGTGCCACTCAGCGGGACACCACAGATACGCAGTATTTT.

Only one count was recorded for this clone. The chain couples TRBV19 to TRBJ2-7; weak D call: TRBD2 (6 bases). Trimming left V 3 bases short and J 0 bases short, with 12 bases between. Germline CDR1 LNHDA, CDR2 SQIVND (reference sequence). The CDR3 totals 15 residues. CDR3: CASSIVGTGSYEQYF. The CDR3 DNA is TGTGCCAGTAGTATTGTGGGGACTGGCTCCTACGAGCAGTACTTC.

The CDR3 loop is CSVLGFQAGQDNEQFF. The DNA for the CDR3 is TGCAGCGTCCTAGGTTTCCAAGCGGGACAGGACAATGAGCAGTTCTTC. This chain joins TRBV29-1 and TRBJ2-1; D is perhaps TRBD1 (8 bases). V lost 6 bases and J 5 bases, leaving 23 bases between the germline ends. The CDR3 loop spans 16 amino acids. In germline, CDR1 is SQVTM, CDR2 ANQGSEA.

Only one count was recorded for this clone. The gene calls are TRBV4-1 and TRBJ1-2; 7 bases align to TRBD1. The CDR3 is 15 residues long. Germline CDR1 reads MGHRA; CDR2 reads YSYEKL. V was pared by 0 bases and J by 2 bases, with 3 bases of the junction left unmatched. The CDR3 region has the DNA TGCGCCAGCAGCCAAGAAGGGACAGTCAACTATGGCTACACCTTC. It encodes CASSQEGTVNYGYTF.